This TCR beta chain stems from a study of T cell repertoires in cytomegalovirus infection. The overall study: Both CMV infection and a matching HLA type were indicated by public TCR beta signatures. The study, taken as a whole, reports: Totalled public TCR beta family frequency picked out people who carried CMV plus the relevant HLA. CMV-specific TCR beta clonotypes restricted by HLA-C dominated the ex vivo response.

Each CDR3 protein is one row after TCRdb ran MiXCR on the reads. The profile covers roughly 130,000 distinct CDR3 sequences, with more than 20% appearing a single time and 34% taken by the ten largest. This clonotype was counted a few times. Antigen: not known. The TCR sequence derives from a human donor in good health (CMV status not recorded). Some clones in this sample may be carry-over from other donors' samples. The sample consisted of PBMCs, sequenced either directly or after in vitro stimulation (not recorded which).

The CDR3 DNA sequence: TGTGCCAGCAGCCCCCCCCCCGGGCTGAGGAACACTGAAGCTTTCTTT. Amino acids: CASSPPPGLRNTEAFF. V and J are TRBV5-6 and TRBJ1-1; no clear D gene. Trimming took 4 bases from V and 1 from J, leaving 17 bases between them. The CDR3 has 16 amino acids. The germline gives CDR1 SGHDT, CDR2 YYEEEE.